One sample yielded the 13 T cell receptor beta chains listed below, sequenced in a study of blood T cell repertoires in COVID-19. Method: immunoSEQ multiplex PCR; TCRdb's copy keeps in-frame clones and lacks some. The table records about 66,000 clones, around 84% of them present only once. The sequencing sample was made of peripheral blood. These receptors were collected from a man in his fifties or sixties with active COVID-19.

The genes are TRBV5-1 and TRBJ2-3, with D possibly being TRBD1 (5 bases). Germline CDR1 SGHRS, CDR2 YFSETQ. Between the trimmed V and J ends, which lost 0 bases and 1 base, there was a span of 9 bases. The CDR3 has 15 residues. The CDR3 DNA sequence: TGCGCCAGCAGCTTGGACAGGAAAGGCACAGATACGCAGTATTTT. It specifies CASSLDRKGTDTQYF. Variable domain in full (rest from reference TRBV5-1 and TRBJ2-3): KAGVTQTPRYLIKTRGQQVTLSCSPISGHRSVSWYQQTPGQGLQFLFEYFSETQRNKGNFPGRFSGRQFSNSRSEMNVSTLELGDSALYLCASSLDRKGTDTQYFGPGTRLTVL.

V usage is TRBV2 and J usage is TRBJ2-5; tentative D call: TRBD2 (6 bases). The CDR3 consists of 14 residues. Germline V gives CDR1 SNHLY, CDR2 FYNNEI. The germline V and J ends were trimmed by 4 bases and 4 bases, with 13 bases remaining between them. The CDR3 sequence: CASSARLGGETQYF. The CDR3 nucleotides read TGTGCCAGCAGTGCTCGACTGGGAGGAGAGACCCAGTACTTC.

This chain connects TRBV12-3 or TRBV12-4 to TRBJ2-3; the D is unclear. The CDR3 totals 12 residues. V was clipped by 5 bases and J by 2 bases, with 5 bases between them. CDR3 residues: CASSPNTDTQYF. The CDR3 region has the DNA TGTGCCAGCAGTCCCAACACAGATACGCAGTATTTT.

Written as DNA, the CDR3 is TGTGCCACCCTAGGCCCCGGGACAGGGACGTCTGAGCAGTACTTC. This translates into CATLGPGTGTSEQYF. The gene calls are TRBV19 and TRBJ2-7; 9 bases map to TRBD1. After removal of 10 bases from V and 7 bases from J, the junction contained 17 bases not matched to a gene. The CDR3 covers 15 residues. CDR1 is LNHDA, CDR2 SQIVND, per germline (reference sequence).

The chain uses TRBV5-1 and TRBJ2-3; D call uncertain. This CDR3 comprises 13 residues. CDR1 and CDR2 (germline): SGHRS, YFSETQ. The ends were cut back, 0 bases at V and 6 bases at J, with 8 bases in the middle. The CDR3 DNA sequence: TGCGCCAGCAGCTTGGCCATCGGTGATACGCAGTATTTT. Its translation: CASSLAIGDTQYF.

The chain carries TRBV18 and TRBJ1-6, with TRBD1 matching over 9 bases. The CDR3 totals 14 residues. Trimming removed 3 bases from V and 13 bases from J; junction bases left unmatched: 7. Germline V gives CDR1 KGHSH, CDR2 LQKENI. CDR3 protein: CASSPSGTGFPLHF. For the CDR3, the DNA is TGTGCCAGCTCACCCTCCGGGACAGGGTTCCCCCTCCACTTT.

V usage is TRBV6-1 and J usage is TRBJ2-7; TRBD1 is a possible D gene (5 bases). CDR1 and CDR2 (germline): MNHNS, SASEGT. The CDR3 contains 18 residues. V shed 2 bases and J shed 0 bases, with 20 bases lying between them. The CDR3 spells CASSEFPDSRSYSYEQYF. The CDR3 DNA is TGTGCCAGCAGTGAATTCCCCGACAGCAGATCCTACTCCTACGAGCAGTACTTC.

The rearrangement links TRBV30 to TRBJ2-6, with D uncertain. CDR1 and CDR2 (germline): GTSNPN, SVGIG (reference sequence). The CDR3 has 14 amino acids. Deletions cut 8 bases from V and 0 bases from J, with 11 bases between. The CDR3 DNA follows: TGTGCCGGTCTCTCGCGCTCTGGGGCCAACGTCCTGACTTTC. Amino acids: CAGLSRSGANVLTF.

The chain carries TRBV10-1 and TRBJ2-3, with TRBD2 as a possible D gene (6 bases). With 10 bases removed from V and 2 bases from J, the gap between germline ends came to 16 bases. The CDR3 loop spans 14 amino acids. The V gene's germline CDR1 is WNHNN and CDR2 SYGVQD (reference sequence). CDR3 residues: CATREGLTTDTQYF. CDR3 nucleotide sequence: TGCGCCACACGAGAGGGACTGACCACAGATACGCAGTATTTT.

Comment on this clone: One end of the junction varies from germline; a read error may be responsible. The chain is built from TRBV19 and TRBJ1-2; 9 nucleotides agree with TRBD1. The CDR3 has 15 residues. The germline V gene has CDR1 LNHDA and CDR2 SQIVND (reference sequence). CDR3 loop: CASSQQGATNYGHTF. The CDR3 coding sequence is TGTGCCAGTAGCCAACAGGGGGCCACAAACTATGGCCACACCTTC. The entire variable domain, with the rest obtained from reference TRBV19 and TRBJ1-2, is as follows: DGGITQSPKYLFRKEGQNVTLSCEQNLNHDAMYWYRQDPGQGLRLIYYSQIVNDFQKGDIAEGYSVSREKKESFPLTVTSAQKNPTAFYLCASSQQGATNYGHTFGSGTRLTVV.

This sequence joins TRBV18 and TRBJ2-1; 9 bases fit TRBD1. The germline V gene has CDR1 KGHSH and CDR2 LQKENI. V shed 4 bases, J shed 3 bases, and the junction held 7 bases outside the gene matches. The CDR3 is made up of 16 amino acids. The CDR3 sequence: CASSLSTGGNYNEQFF. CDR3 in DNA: TGTGCCAGCTCACTGTCGACAGGGGGTAACTACAATGAGCAGTTCTTC.

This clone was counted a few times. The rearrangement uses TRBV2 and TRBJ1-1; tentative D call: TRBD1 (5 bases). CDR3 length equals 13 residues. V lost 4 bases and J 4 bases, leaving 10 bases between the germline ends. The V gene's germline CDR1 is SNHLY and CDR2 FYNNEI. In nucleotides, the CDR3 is TGTGCCAGCAGTGGGGGGGAGGGCACTGAAGCTTTCTTT. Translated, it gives CASSGGEGTEAFF.

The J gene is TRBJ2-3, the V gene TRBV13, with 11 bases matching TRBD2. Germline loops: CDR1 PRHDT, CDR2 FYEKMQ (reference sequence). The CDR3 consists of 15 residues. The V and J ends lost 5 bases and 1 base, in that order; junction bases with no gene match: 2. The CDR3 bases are TGTGCCAGCAGCGCGGGACTAGCGGGCACAGATACGCAGTATTTT. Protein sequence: CASSAGLAGTDTQYF.